This T cell receptor beta chain was recorded in a study of blood T cell repertoires in COVID-19. The method was immunoSEQ multiplex PCR; TCRdb's version includes in-frame clones alone and lacks a portion of them. The sample has about 250,000 clones; approximately 85% are singletons. Participant age was about 18 to 95 years, and participants resided in approximately 25 US areas. All recovered Cohort 3 donors got two negative PCRs, got clearance, or saw symptom resolution. Source material: PBMCs or T cells enriched from blood (not recorded which). This receptor was taken from a woman aged 30 to 39 who had recovered from COVID-19.

CDR3 DNA sequence: TGTGCCAGCAGGAGGGGGGGGAGGGTTAGATCACCCCTCCACTTT. Translation: CASRRGGRVRSPLHF. The J gene is TRBJ1-6, the V gene TRBV28; tentatively, D is TRBD1 (6 bases). The germline gives CDR1 MDHEN, CDR2 SYDVKM. Trimming removed 6 bases at V and 10 bases at J, with 19 bases between. This CDR3 is 15 amino acids long.